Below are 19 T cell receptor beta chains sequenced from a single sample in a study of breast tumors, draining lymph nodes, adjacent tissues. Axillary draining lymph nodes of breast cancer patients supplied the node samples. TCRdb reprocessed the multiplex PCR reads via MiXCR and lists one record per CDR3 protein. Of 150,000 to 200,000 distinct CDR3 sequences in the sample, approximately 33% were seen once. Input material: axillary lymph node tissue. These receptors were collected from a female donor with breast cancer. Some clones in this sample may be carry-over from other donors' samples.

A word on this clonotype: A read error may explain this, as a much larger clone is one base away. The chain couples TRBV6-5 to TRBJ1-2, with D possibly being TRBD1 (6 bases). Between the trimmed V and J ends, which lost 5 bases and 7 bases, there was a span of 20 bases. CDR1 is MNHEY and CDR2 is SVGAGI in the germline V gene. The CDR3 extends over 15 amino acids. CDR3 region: CASSRRGQPSGGYTF. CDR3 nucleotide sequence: TGTGCCAGCAGTCGGAGAGGACAGCCAAGCGGTGGCTACACCTTC.

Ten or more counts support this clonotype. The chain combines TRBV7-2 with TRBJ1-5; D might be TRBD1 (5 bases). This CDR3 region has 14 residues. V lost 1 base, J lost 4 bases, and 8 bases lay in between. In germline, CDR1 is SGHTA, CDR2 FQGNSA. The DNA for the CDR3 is TGTGCCAGCAGCTTAGTAGGGGATAATCAGCCCCAGCATTTT. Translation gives CASSLVGDNQPQHF.

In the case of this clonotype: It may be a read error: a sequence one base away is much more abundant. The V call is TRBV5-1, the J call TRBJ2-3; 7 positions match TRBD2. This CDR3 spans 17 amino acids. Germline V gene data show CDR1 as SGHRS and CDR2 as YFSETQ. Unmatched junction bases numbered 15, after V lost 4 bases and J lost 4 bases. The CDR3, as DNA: TGCGCCAGCAGCGGGGTCCCCCGCGGGAGTGGCGCAGATACGCAGTATTTT. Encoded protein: CASSGVPRGSGADTQYF.

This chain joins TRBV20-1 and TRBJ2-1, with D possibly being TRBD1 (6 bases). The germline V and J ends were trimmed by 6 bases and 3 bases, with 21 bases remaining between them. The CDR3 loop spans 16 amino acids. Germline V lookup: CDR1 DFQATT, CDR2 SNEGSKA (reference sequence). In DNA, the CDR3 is TGCAGTGCCAGGGATTTGACAGGAGACCTCTACAATGAGCAGTTCTTC. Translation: CSARDLTGDLYNEQFF.

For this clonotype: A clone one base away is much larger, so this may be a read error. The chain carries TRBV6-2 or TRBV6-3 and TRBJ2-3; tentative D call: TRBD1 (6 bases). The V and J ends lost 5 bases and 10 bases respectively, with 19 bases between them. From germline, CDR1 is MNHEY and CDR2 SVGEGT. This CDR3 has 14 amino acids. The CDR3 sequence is CASSPRTGSHAQYF. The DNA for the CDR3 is TGTGCCAGCAGTCCCAGAACAGGGAGCCACGCGCAGTATTTT.

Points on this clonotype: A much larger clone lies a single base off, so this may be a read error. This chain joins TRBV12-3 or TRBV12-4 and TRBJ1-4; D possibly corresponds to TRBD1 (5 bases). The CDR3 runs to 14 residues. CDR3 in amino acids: CAGSLFGGGEKLFF. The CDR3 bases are TGTGCCGGCAGTTTGTTCGGGGGGGGGGAAAAACTGTTTTTT.

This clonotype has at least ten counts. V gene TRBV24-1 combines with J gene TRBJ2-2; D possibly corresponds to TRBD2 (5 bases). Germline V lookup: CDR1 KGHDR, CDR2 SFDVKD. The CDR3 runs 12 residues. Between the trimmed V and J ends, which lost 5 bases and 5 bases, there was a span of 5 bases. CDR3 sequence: CATSAGTGELFF. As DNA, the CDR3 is TGTGCCACCAGTGCGGGGACCGGGGAGCTGTTTTTT.

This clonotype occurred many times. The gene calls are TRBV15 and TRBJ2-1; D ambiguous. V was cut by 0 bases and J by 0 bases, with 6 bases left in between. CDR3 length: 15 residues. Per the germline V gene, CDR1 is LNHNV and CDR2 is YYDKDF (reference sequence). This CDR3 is CATSRDRSSYNEQFF. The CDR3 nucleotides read TGTGCCACCAGCAGAGATAGGTCCTCCTACAATGAGCAGTTCTTC.

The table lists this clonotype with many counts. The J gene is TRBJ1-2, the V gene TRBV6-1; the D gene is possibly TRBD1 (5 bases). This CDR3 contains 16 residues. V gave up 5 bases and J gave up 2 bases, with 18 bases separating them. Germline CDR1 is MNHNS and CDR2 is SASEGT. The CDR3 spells CASSHNPMTANYGYTF. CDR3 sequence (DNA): TGTGCCAGCAGTCACAACCCTATGACAGCGAACTATGGCTACACCTTC.

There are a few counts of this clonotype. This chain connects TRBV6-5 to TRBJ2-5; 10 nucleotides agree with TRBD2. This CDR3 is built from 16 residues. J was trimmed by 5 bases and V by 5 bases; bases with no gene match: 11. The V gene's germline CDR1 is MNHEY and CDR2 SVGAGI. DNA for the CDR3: TGTGCCAGCAGTCACTTGCTAGCGGGAGCGAGGGAGACCCAGTACTTC. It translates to CASSHLLAGARETQYF.

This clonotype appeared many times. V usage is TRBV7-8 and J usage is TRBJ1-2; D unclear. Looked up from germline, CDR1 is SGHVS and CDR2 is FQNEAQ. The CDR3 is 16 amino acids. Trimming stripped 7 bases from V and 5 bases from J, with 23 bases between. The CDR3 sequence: CASTPSLIPAGYGYTF. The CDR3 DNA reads TGTGCCAGCACCCCGTCCCTAATCCCCGCTGGGTATGGCTACACCTTC.

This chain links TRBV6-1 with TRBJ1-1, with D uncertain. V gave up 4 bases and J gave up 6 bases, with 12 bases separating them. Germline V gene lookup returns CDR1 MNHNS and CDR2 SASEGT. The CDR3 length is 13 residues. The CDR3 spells CASSVDAGAEAFF. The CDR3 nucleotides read TGTGCCAGCAGTGTGGACGCCGGGGCTGAAGCTTTCTTT.

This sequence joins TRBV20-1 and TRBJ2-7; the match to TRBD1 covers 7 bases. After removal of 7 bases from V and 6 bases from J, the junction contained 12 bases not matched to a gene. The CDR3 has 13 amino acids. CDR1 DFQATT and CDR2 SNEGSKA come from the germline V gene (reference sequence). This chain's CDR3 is CSVSGTVEFEQYF. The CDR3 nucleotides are TGCAGTGTTTCCGGGACAGTTGAATTCGAGCAGTACTTC.

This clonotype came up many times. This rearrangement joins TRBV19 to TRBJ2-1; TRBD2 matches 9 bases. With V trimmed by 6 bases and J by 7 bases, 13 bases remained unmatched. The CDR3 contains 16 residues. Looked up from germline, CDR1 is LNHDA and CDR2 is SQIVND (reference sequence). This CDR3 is CASRSLAAGGGNEQFF. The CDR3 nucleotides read TGTGCCAGTAGATCACTCGCAGCGGGAGGAGGAAATGAGCAGTTCTTC.

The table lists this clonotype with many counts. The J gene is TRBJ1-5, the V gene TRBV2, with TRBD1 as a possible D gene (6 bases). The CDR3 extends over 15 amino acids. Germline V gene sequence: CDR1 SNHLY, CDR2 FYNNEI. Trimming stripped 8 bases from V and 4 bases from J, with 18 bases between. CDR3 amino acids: CASQRETGSNQPQHF. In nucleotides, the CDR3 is TGTGCCAGCCAACGGGAAACAGGGAGTAATCAGCCCCAGCATTTT.

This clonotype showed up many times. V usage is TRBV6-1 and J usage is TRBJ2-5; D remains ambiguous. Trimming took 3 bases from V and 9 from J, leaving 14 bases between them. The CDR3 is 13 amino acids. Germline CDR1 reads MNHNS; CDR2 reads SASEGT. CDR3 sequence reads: CASSDQVESPQYF. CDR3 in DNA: TGTGCCAGCAGTGATCAGGTTGAGTCGCCCCAGTACTTC.

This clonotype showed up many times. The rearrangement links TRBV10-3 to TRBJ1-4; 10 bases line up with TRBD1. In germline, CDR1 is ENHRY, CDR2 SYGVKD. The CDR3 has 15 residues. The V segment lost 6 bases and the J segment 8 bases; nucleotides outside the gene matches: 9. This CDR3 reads CAIREPGQGTEKLFF. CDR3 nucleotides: TGTGCCATCAGGGAGCCGGGACAGGGGACCGAAAAACTGTTTTTT.

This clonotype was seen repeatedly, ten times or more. The DNA of the CDR3 is TGTGCCAGCAGCTTAGGGGTAGCGGGGCCCGGGAATGAGCAGTTCTTC. Its protein product is CASSLGVAGPGNEQFF. This chain joins TRBV11-2 and TRBJ2-1; 8 positions match TRBD2. The V gene's germline CDR1 is SGHAT and CDR2 FQNNGV. Unmatched junction bases numbered 9, after V lost 1 base and J lost 7 bases. The CDR3 has 16 amino acids.

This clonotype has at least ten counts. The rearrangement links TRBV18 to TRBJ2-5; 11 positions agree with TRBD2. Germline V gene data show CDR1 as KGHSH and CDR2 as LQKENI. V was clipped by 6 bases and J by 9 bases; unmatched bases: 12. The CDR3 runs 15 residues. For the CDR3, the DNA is TGTGCCAGCTCCGTAGCGGGAGGGCCTGGGCGGGCCCAGTACTTC. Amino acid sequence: CASSVAGGPGRAQYF.